Detailed here is one TCR beta chain. The sample is drawn from a study of regulatory T cells in long-lasting Graves disease. Time point denoted: newly diagnosed GD, antithyroid drugs for less than 3 months. PBMCs were the source of the RNA used for TCR sequencing. Trimming cost V 5 bases and J 0 bases; bases outside gene matches: 6. CDR3 size: 16 residues. With iRepertoire HTBI primers and Arm-PCR of CDR3 regions, TCR beta libraries were built. TCRdb reanalysed the multiplex PCR reads using MiXCR and keeps one entry per CDR3 protein. The data show 360,000 or so distinct CDR3 sequences, about a sixth seen once. Another study also made use of these data, one on T cells in Graves' hyperthyroidism and ophthalmopathy.

This chain links TRBV12-3 or TRBV12-4 with TRBJ1-2, with TRBD1 matching 10 bases. The source of this sequence is a man in his forties with Graves disease. Here the sequenced sample was peripheral blood mononuclear cells (PBMCs), taken at new diagnosis, from a patient treated with antithyroid drugs. The CDR3 region has the DNA TGTGCCAGCAGTGATAGACAGGGGGCGTCTAACTATGGCTACACCTTC. As protein: CASSDRQGASNYGYTF.